These T cell receptor beta chains were read from a single sample in a study of T cells after yellow fever vaccination. TCRdb redid the calling of the 5' RACE reads with MiXCR, one entry per CDR3 protein. The sample holds 400,000 or so distinct CDR3 sequences, around 20% seen once. The starting material was PBMCs, obtained before the yellow fever booster vaccination. These receptors were collected from a man in his late teens or twenties who received the YFV17D yellow fever vaccine. The CDR3 runs from the conserved cysteine through the conserved F or W. The order of the fields is J gene, D gene, CDR3 length, V gene, clone size, CDR3 protein, CDR3 DNA. D genes are given only for firm matches. Clone size is shown for a subset of rows, as once, few, many or a class of expanded clone.

TRBJ2-7 | TRBD2 | 14 | TRBV12-3/TRBV12-4 | . | CASSFSSGVYEQYF | TGTGCCAGCAGTTTTTCTAGCGGGGTCTACGAGCAGTACTTC
TRBJ1-2 | . | 15 | TRBV7-9 | . | CASSLGSAGEYGYTF | TGTGCCAGCAGCTTAGGTTCCGCGGGGGAATATGGCTACACCTTC
TRBJ2-7 | TRBD1 | 16 | TRBV27 | . | CASSFHYGTGSSEQYF | TGTGCCAGCAGTTTCCACTACGGGACAGGGTCCTCCGAGCAGTACTTC
TRBJ1-6 | . | 14 | TRBV20-1 | few | CSARVGSTNSPLHF | TGCAGTGCTAGGGTGGGCAGTACCAATTCACCCCTCCACTTT
TRBJ2-1 | . | 17 | TRBV24-1 | few | CATSDPGRGRAHNEQFF | TGTGCCACCAGTGACCCGGGAAGGGGCCGGGCACACAATGAGCAGTTCTTC
TRBJ2-5 | TRBD2 | 14 | TRBV5-1 | many | CASSAGGAEETQYF | TGCGCCAGCAGCGCCGGGGGGGCAGAAGAGACCCAGTACTTC
TRBJ1-6 | . | 15 | TRBV5-1 | . | CASSIREGYNSPLHF | TGCGCCAGCAGCATCAGGGAGGGCTATAATTCACCCCTCCACTTT
TRBJ1-5 | . | 13 | TRBV15 | . | CATSRDRHQPQHF | TGTGCCACCAGCAGAGATAGGCATCAGCCCCAGCATTTT
TRBJ2-3 | . | 14 | TRBV15 | . | CATSSRGLADTQYF | TGTGCCACCAGCAGCCGGGGTTTGGCAGATACGCAGTATTTT
TRBJ2-3 | TRBD2 | 17 | TRBV20-1 | few | CSARENLARGVTDTQYF | TGCAGTGCTAGAGAGAACCTAGCGCGGGGGGTAACAGATACGCAGTATTTT
TRBJ1-2 | TRBD1 | 17 | TRBV4-3 | . | CASSRGQGRRSNYGYTF | TGCGCCAGCAGCCGAGGACAGGGGAGAAGATCTAACTATGGCTACACCTTC
TRBJ1-1 | . | 14 | TRBV7-9 | few | CASSFSRVSHEAFF | TGTGCCAGCAGCTTTTCCAGGGTTTCTCATGAAGCTTTCTTT
TRBJ2-4 | TRBD1 | 12 | TRBV12-3/TRBV12-4 | . | CASSQQGYIQYF | TGTGCCAGCAGCCAACAGGGGTACATTCAGTACTTC
TRBJ2-5 | . | 13 | TRBV7-2 | few | CASSLTWGETQYF | TGTGCCAGCAGCTTAACGTGGGGGGAGACCCAGTACTTC
TRBJ1-4 | TRBD1 | 16 | TRBV5-1 | . | CASSQGQASGKEKLFF | TGCGCCAGCAGCCAAGGACAGGCCTCAGGGAAAGAAAAACTGTTTTTT
TRBJ2-1 | TRBD2 | 18 | TRBV7-3 | many | CASSLSPSGGEWDNEQFF | TGTGCCAGCAGCTTGTCCCCTAGCGGGGGGGAATGGGACAATGAGCAGTTCTTC
TRBJ1-3 | . | 15 | TRBV2 | few | CASTTPAGGGNTIYF | TGTGCCAGCACAACCCCAGCGGGCGGTGGAAACACCATATATTTT
TRBJ1-5 | . | 16 | TRBV7-8 | once | CASSLDWGASNQPQHF | TGTGCCAGCAGCTTAGATTGGGGGGCAAGCAATCAGCCCCAGCATTTT
TRBJ1-6 | . | 12 | TRBV10-3 | . | CAISTSNSPLHF | TGTGCCATCAGTACCTCTAATTCACCCCTCCACTTT
TRBJ2-6 | TRBD1 | 17 | TRBV6-5 | . | CASRSTGLSSGANVLTF | TGTGCCAGCAGGTCGACAGGGTTATCCTCTGGGGCCAACGTCCTGACTTTC
TRBJ2-3 | . | 16 | TRBV7-6 | few | CASSSATGMMGDTQYF | TGTGCCAGCAGCTCGGCGACCGGGATGATGGGAGATACGCAGTATTTT
TRBJ1-1 | . | 14 | TRBV2 | . | CASSVAGVRAEAFF | TGTGCCAGCAGTGTTGCTGGGGTTCGGGCTGAAGCTTTCTTT
TRBJ2-1 | . | 12 | TRBV7-3 | . | CASSPYGNEQFF | TGTGCCAGCAGCCCGTACGGCAATGAGCAGTTCTTC
TRBJ2-7 | . | 16 | TRBV7-9 | few | CASSLVSGILDVEQYF | TGTGCCAGCAGCTTAGTAAGTGGCATCCTGGACGTCGAGCAGTACTTC
TRBJ1-5 | . | 14 | TRBV5-4 | . | CASSSDGSNQPQHF | TGTGCCAGCAGCTCGGACGGAAGCAATCAGCCCCAGCATTTT
TRBJ2-2 | . | 15 | TRBV11-2 | . | CASSFEGANTGELFF | TGTGCCAGCAGCTTTGAGGGCGCGAACACCGGGGAGCTGTTTTTT
TRBJ2-3 | TRBD2 | 14 | TRBV30 | . | CAWSQSTGGDTQYF | TGTGCCTGGAGTCAGAGTACGGGGGGAGATACGCAGTATTTT
TRBJ1-5 | . | 15 | TRBV12-3/TRBV12-4 | . | CASGLRGGINQPQHF | TGTGCCAGCGGGCTCCGGGGAGGGATCAATCAGCCCCAGCATTTT
TRBJ1-1 | . | 14 | TRBV5-1 | few | CASSLSGWDTEAFF | TGCGCCAGCAGCTTGTCCGGGTGGGACACTGAAGCTTTCTTT
TRBJ2-7 | TRBD1 | 17 | TRBV20-1 | . | CSARDWGMGQGWYEQYF | TGCAGTGCTAGAGATTGGGGTATGGGACAGGGGTGGTACGAGCAGTACTTC
TRBJ2-7 | . | 18 | TRBV10-1 | few | CASRGSRRGKGRSYEQYF | TGCGCCAGCAGGGGCTCAAGGAGGGGCAAAGGGAGGTCCTACGAGCAGTACTTC
TRBJ2-2 | . | 15 | TRBV6-6 | . | CASSSLRTNTGELFF | TGTGCCAGCAGTTCCCTCCGGACGAACACCGGGGAGCTGTTTTTT
TRBJ1-2 | TRBD1 | 19 | TRBV7-2 | . | CASSSKTLPQDRAFYGYTF | TGTGCCAGCAGCTCGAAAACCCTACCCCAGGACAGGGCGTTCTATGGCTACACCTTC
TRBJ2-1 | TRBD2 | 17 | TRBV9 | few | CASSVGSGGASYNEQFF | TGTGCCAGCAGCGTAGGTAGCGGGGGGGCGTCCTACAATGAGCAGTTCTTC
TRBJ2-5 | . | 15 | TRBV7-9 | . | CASSLRQDFQETQYF | TGTGCCAGCAGCCTACGACAGGACTTCCAAGAGACCCAGTACTTC
TRBJ2-3 | . | 13 | TRBV29-1 | few | CSVDSDATDTQYF | TGCAGCGTTGATTCGGATGCTACAGATACGCAGTATTTT
TRBJ2-3 | TRBD1 | 13 | TRBV20-1 | . | CSAGDSYTDTQYF | TGCAGTGCTGGGGACAGTTACACAGATACGCAGTATTTT
TRBJ2-5 | . | 15 | TRBV9 | few | CASSVGPGSQETQYF | TGTGCCAGCAGCGTAGGGCCAGGGTCCCAAGAGACCCAGTACTTC
TRBJ2-1 | TRBD1 | 15 | TRBV7-9 | . | CASSDRDRSYNEQFF | TGTGCCAGCAGCGACCGGGACAGATCCTACAATGAGCAGTTCTTC
TRBJ2-5 | TRBD1 | 14 | TRBV5-1 | few | CASSSRTGQETQYF | TGCGCCAGCAGCTCCCGGACAGGGCAAGAGACCCAGTACTTC